This T cell receptor beta chain is drawn from a study of blood T cell repertoires in COVID-19 (dated by TCRdb to 2020 to 2022). At the level of the whole study: Samples covering the acute and convalescent phases of COVID-19 were provided by collaborators in the United States, Italy and Spain. The prospective study material was composed of cDNA or gDNA derived from T cells, B-cell-depleted T cells, or PBMCs. Deeply sampled blood TCRbeta repertoires from subjects exposed to, actively infected with, or recovered from COVID-19 were included in the dataset. The repertoires were released in a freely available public database intended as a resource for research on the immune response to SARS-CoV-2. The samples were drawn from two sources: the first 160 participants of the ongoing ImmuneRACE study, and about 1,300 subjects contributed by 6 global collaborators. Nearly every sample came with metadata listing a de-identified subject ID, COVID-19 status, age in years and sex. Where HLA class I and class II types were available, the types were taken from metadata supplied by the sample provider, not from assay-based typing. General findings and caveats noted by the study authors: The quantity of clinical and demographic metadata differed by source and by participant and was supplied without curation.

The immunoSEQ Assay, a bias-controlled multiplex PCR, was used to amplify TCRbeta CDR3 regions from genomic DNA. The paper's data handling went like this. Nucleated cell counts per sample were estimated from amplification of reference gene primers within the assay. Sequence reads were collapsed and filtered to measure the absolute abundance of every unique TCRbeta CDR3 rearrangement. For each sample, productive Simpson clonality was calculated as the square root of Simpson's diversity index over productive rearrangements. This immuneACCESS table, as held by TCRdb, lists in-frame sequences with V and J called but not all clones. Of the missing ones, under half trace to an unresolved V gene in checked studies; the others have no known cause. Clonal size and the V and J genes are those of that table, whereas D and trimming came from the DNA. The table for this sample lists a few hundred thousand clones; approximately 85% of them were counted only once. The ten largest account for around 6.3% of the sample.

From the cysteine through the phenylalanine, the CDR3 covers 16 amino acids. CDR3 DNA is the only sequence kept; it has 48 bases, read in frame from the first base. Per the germline V gene, MNHEY is the CDR1 and SVGAGI is the CDR2. Trimming takes 4 bases from V and 3 bases from J, and the germline ends sit 18 bases apart. Notes on this clone: Its recognized antigen is unknown. There are no base qualities to consult, and no much larger clone falls within one base.

Participants in the prospective study were aged 18 to 89 years, lived in about two dozen United States geographic areas, and enrolled through a virtual design. In the prospective study, participants were assigned to cohorts based on the clinical history participants reported in a screening survey and a study questionnaire. Exposed participants were defined as having been in contact with someone with a PCR-confirmed or clinician-diagnosed COVID-19 case within 2 weeks of study entry. In the prospective study, whole blood, serum and a nasopharyngeal or oropharyngeal swab were collected from each participant by mobile phlebotomists. Additional blood draws and questionnaires over an approximately two-month period could optionally be provided by prospective study participants. Before DNA extraction, blood samples from the prospective study were shipped at room temperature or frozen.

This clonotype was sampled from a woman between 45 and 65 years old who had been exposed to COVID-19. The V and J segments used are TRBV6-5 and TRBJ1-2, with no D gene named confidently. Sequencing was done on a sample of PBMCs or T cells enriched from blood (not recorded which). This receptor carries the CDR3 CASSSVVPGRYYGYTF. The nucleotide sequence is TGTGCCAGCAGTTCCGTGGTGCCAGGTCGGTACTATGGCTACACCTTC.